These T cell receptor beta chains were read from a single sample in a study of Ad26.COV2.S vaccination and SARS-CoV-2 variants. The assay was immunoSEQ multiplex PCR, and TCRdb's table has in-frame clones only and misses some. The sample includes more than 300,000 clones, less than 90% of them seen just once. The sequencing used peripheral blood, collected in a trial of Ad26.COV2.S vaccine versus placebo. The receptors come from a person aged 18-65 years who received the Ad26.COV2.S COVID-19 vaccine or a placebo. The CDR3 runs from the conserved cysteine through the conserved F or W. The D gene is left open where the match is weak. Size is stated for part of the rows, as once, few or many counts, or as a class when the clone is expanded.

>TRBV28|TRBJ1-5|NA|few
CASSFGTPGLQPQHF
TGTGCCAGCAGTTTTGGGACACCAGGGCTTCAGCCCCAGCATTTT
>TRBV4-2|TRBJ2-2|NA|NA
CASSQDATSPGELFF
TGTGCCAGCAGCCAAGATGCGACATCCCCCGGGGAGCTGTTTTTT
>TRBV19|TRBJ1-5|NA|NA
CASRPQGVGPISQHF
TGTGCCAGTAGGCCACAGGGTGTGGGCCCTATTAGTCAGCATTTT
>TRBV5-4|TRBJ1-1|NA|NA
CASSLGLGVRDTEAFF
TGTGCCAGCAGCTTGGGATTGGGGGTTAGGGACACTGAAGCTTTCTTT
>TRBV2|TRBJ1-4|NA|NA
CASSDGATNEKLFF
TGTGCCAGCAGTGATGGCGCAACTAATGAAAAACTGTTTTTT
>TRBV4-1|TRBJ2-7|NA|NA
CASSQDNRREQYF
TGCGCCAGCAGCCAAGATAACAGGAGGGAGCAGTACTTC
>TRBV27|TRBJ1-1|NA|NA
CASSLAGASTEAFF
TGTGCCAGCAGTTTGGCGGGGGCGAGCACTGAAGCTTTCTTT
>TRBV4-1|TRBJ2-3|TRBD1|NA
CATSAGDRGRDTQYF
TGCGCCACCAGCGCCGGGGACAGGGGACGAGATACGCAGTATTTT
>TRBV5-1|TRBJ2-3|TRBD1|NA
CASSPTPWTGGEDTQYF
TGCGCCAGCAGCCCCACCCCATGGACAGGGGGCGAGGATACGCAGTATTTT
>TRBV5-4|TRBJ2-3|NA|NA
CASTPRGSDTQYF
TGTGCCAGCACCCCTCGGGGCTCAGATACGCAGTATTTT
>TRBV7-9|TRBJ1-2|NA|NA
CASSVNTGWSYTF
TGTGCCAGCAGCGTCAACACAGGGTGGAGCTACACCTTC
>TRBV4-1|TRBJ1-2|TRBD1|NA
CASSRSGDSYGYTF
TGCGCCAGCAGCCGGTCGGGGGACAGCTATGGCTACACCTTC
>TRBV4-2|TRBJ2-3|TRBD2|NA
CASSQKRGGGTDTQYF
TGTGCCAGCAGCCAAAAGCGGGGGGGCGGGACAGATACGCAGTATTTT
>TRBV7-9|TRBJ2-5|TRBD2|once
CASSPGTRRDETQYF
TGTGCCAGCAGCCCCGGGACTAGAAGAGACGAGACCCAGTACTTC
>TRBV19|TRBJ2-3|TRBD2|NA
CASSRGGDTQYF
TGTGCCAGTTCACGGGGGGGAGATACGCAGTATTTT
>TRBV19|TRBJ2-1|TRBD2|once
CASRGTSGRDWNEQFF
TGTGCCAGTAGAGGGACTAGCGGGAGAGATTGGAATGAGCAGTTCTTC
>TRBV2|TRBJ2-3|NA|NA
CASRGTGPSQRDTQYF
TGTGCCAGCAGGGGGACGGGACCCAGCCAGCGAGATACGCAGTATTTT
>TRBV9|TRBJ2-5|TRBD2|NA
CASSVVGSGSQQETQYF
TGTGCCAGCAGCGTAGTGGGTAGCGGGAGTCAACAAGAGACCCAGTACTTC
>TRBV27|TRBJ1-5|NA|NA
CASSFGGGQPQHF
TGTGCCAGCAGTTTTGGGGGAGGTCAGCCCCAGCATTTT
>TRBV6-5|TRBJ1-2|NA|once
CASNPGRGHYGYTF
TGTGCCAGCAACCCCGGGCGGGGCCACTATGGCTACACCTTC
>TRBV4-3|TRBJ2-7|TRBD2|few
CASSQGTAGGPDEQYF
TGCGCCAGCAGCCAAGGGACGGCGGGGGGGCCCGACGAGCAGTACTTC
>TRBV10-2|TRBJ1-4|NA|NA
CASSDAGPVEKLFF
TGCGCCAGCAGTGACGCAGGGCCCGTCGAAAAACTGTTTTTT
>TRBV28|TRBJ1-2|NA|once
CASSTGRWINYGYTF
TGTGCCAGCAGTACCGGGCGGTGGATAAACTATGGCTACACCTTC
>TRBV5-4|TRBJ2-1|TRBD2|few
CASSPGRDYYNEQFF
TGTGCCAGCAGCCCGGGTCGGGACTACTACAATGAGCAGTTCTTC
>TRBV5-1|TRBJ2-3|NA|NA
CASSFYRDQGVTQYF
TGCGCCAGCAGCTTCTACAGGGACCAGGGAGTTACGCAGTATTTT
>TRBV4-2|TRBJ2-3|TRBD2|NA
CASSSRGGDTDTQYF
TGTGCCAGCAGCTCTCGGGGGGGCGACACAGATACGCAGTATTTT
>TRBV6-6|TRBJ2-3|NA|NA
CASSYGVAGDKDTQYF
TGTGCCAGCAGTTATGGGGTGGCCGGGGATAAAGATACGCAGTATTTT
>TRBV10-3|TRBJ1-5|NA|NA
CAISQSNQPQHF
TGTGCCATCAGCCAGAGCAATCAGCCCCAGCATTTT
>TRBV7-8|TRBJ2-7|NA|NA
CASSLREARTVDYEQYF
TGTGCCAGCAGCTTAAGGGAGGCCCGGACAGTTGATTACGAGCAGTACTTC
>TRBV6-4|TRBJ2-3|TRBD1|NA
CASSETGDGTDTQYF
TGTGCCAGCAGCGAAACAGGGGACGGCACAGATACGCAGTATTTT
>TRBV10-1|TRBJ2-3|NA|NA
CASSADKRTDTQYF
TGCGCCAGCAGTGCGGACAAACGCACAGATACGCAGTATTTT
>TRBV2|TRBJ2-7|NA|NA
CASSPGATYEQYF
TGTGCCAGCAGTCCCGGGGCCACCTACGAGCAGTACTTC
>TRBV18|TRBJ2-2|TRBD1|NA
CASSPRVGQGSTGELFF
TGTGCCAGCTCACCCAGGGTCGGACAGGGGAGCACCGGGGAGCTGTTTTTT
>TRBV7-2|TRBJ1-5|NA|once
CASSLVGVQPQHF
TGTGCCAGCAGCTTAGTAGGGGTTCAGCCCCAGCATTTT
>TRBV5-4|TRBJ1-1|NA|once
CASSLDGRSNTEAFF
TGTGCCAGCAGCTTAGACGGCCGGTCGAACACTGAAGCTTTCTTT
>TRBV3-1/TRBV3-2|TRBJ2-1|NA|NA
CASSQEPQISYNEQFF
TGTGCCAGCAGCCAAGAACCCCAAATCTCCTACAATGAGCAGTTCTTC
>TRBV24-1|TRBJ2-3|TRBD2|NA
CATSEAGTSGGVETDTQYF
TGTGCCACCAGTGAGGCCGGGACTAGCGGGGGGGTGGAGACGGATACGCAGTATTTT
>TRBV4-1|TRBJ1-5|NA|few
CASSPRIQVPDSNQPQHF
TGCGCCAGCAGCCCAAGAATCCAGGTCCCAGATAGCAATCAGCCCCAGCATTTT
>TRBV6-2/TRBV6-3|TRBJ2-7|NA|NA
CASSYLGEQYF
TGTGCCAGCAGTTATTTGGGCGAGCAGTACTTC
>TRBV18|TRBJ1-4|NA|NA
CASSPRGTLFATNEKLFF
TGTGCCAGCTCACCGAGAGGGACCCTGTTTGCAACTAATGAAAAACTGTTTTTT
>TRBV7-8|TRBJ1-2|TRBD1|NA
CASSLGQGVTDGYTF
TGTGCCAGCAGCTTAGGTCAGGGGGTAACGGATGGCTACACCTTC
>TRBV10-3|TRBJ1-1|NA|NA
CAISEGTEAFF
TGTGCCATCAGCGAGGGCACTGAAGCTTTCTTT
>TRBV30|TRBJ2-7|NA|NA
CAWGGIYEQYF
TGTGCCTGGGGGGGGATCTACGAGCAGTACTTC
>TRBV19|TRBJ2-7|NA|NA
CASSIGTQRSYEQYF
TGTGCCAGTAGTATAGGGACTCAACGGTCCTACGAGCAGTACTTC
>TRBV2|TRBJ1-5|NA|NA
CASSGVIDSVNQPQHF
TGTGCCAGCAGTGGAGTTATCGACAGTGTCAATCAGCCCCAGCATTTT
>TRBV18|TRBJ2-7|NA|NA
CASSPRQASSYEQYF
TGTGCCAGCTCTCCCAGACAGGCTAGCTCCTACGAGCAGTACTTC
>TRBV5-1|TRBJ1-1|NA|NA
CASRNEGSVVTEAFF
TGCGCCAGCCGAAATGAGGGGAGTGTAGTCACTGAAGCTTTCTTT
>TRBV18|TRBJ2-4|NA|NA
CASSDQGSKNIQYF
TGTGCCAGCTCCGACCAGGGCTCCAAAAACATTCAGTACTTC
>TRBV11-2|TRBJ2-5|TRBD2|NA
CASSYTSGGSQETQYF
TGTGCCAGCAGTTACACTAGCGGGGGTTCCCAAGAGACCCAGTACTTC